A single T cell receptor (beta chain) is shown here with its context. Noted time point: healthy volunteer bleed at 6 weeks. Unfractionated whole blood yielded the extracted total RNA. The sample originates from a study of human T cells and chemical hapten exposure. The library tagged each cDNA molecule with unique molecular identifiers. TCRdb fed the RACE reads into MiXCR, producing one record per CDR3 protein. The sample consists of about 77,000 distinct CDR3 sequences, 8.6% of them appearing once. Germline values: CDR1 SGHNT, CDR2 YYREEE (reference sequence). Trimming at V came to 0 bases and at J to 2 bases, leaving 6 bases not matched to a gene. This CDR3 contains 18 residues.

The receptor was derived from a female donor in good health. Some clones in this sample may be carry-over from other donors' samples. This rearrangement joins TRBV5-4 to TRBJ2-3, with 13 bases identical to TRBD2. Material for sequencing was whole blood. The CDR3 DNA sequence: TGTGCCAGCAGCTTGGCACTAGCGGGGGGGTCCCCCACAGATACGCAGTATTTT. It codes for CASSLALAGGSPTDTQYF.